The clone carrying this T cell receptor beta chain was counted many times. The study included ophthalmopathy patients with Clinical Activity Score at least 3, NOSPECS grade at least 4 and duration under 3 months. The sample originates from a study of T cells in Graves' hyperthyroidism and ophthalmopathy. TCR beta CDR3 region amplification was performed from RNA transcripts. First-round RT-PCR targeting the TCR CDR3 was performed with the HTBI primer set. One entry per CDR3 protein, called by TCRdb with MiXCR from the multiplex PCR reads. Here the sample spans about 270,000 distinct CDR3 sequences, roughly 22% being singletons. Trimming removed 0 bases from V and 3 bases from J, with 9 bases in between. The CDR3 contains 14 residues. Germline V lookup: CDR1 MNHNY, CDR2 SVGAGI (reference sequence).

V is TRBV6-6 and J is TRBJ2-7, with a weak D call TRBD2 (5 bases). The source material was blood. The origin of this receptor is a man aged 30 to 39 with Graves' ophthalmopathy. CDR3 loop: CASSYSTGIYEQYF. CDR3 bases: TGTGCCAGCAGTTACTCTACGGGAATCTACGAGCAGTACTTC.